Shown below are 3 T cell receptor beta chains from a single sample sequenced in a study of PD-L1 blockade in urothelial cancer. Assay: immunoSEQ multiplex PCR; the TCRdb copy retains only in-frame clones and omits some. The sample has tens of thousands of clones; roughly 75% are singletons. As to time point: pretreatment peripheral blood. Sequenced here: PBMCs, sampled around atezolizumab (anti-PD-L1) treatment. The origin of the receptors is a man between 65 and 85 years old with urothelial cancer.

The rearrangement uses TRBV25-1 and TRBJ2-6; TRBD2 is a possible D gene (6 bases). The V gene lost 1 base and the J gene lost 0 bases, with 7 bases spanning the gap. There are 16 residues in the CDR3. The germline V gene has CDR1 MGHDK and CDR2 SYGVNS. CDR3 in amino acids: CASSESGVSGANVLTF. DNA for the CDR3: TGTGCCAGCAGTGAATCGGGAGTCTCTGGGGCCAACGTCCTGACTTTC.

The chain uses TRBV21-1 and TRBJ2-3; the table's TRBD2 call for D was not verified on the DNA. TRBV21-1 is deemed a pseudogene. The CDR3 contains 14 residues. The CDR3 DNA sequence: TGTGCCAGCAGCAAATCTCCTAGCACAGATACGCAGTATTTT. It codes for CASSKSPSTDTQYF.

This sequence joins TRBV4-3 and TRBJ2-7; 7 nucleotides agree with TRBD1. Germline CDR1 and CDR2: LGHNA and YSLEER. J was trimmed by 6 bases and V by 5 bases; bases with no gene match: 7. The CDR3 runs 13 residues. CDR3 protein: CASSGGQKGEQYF. The CDR3 DNA reads TGCGCCAGCAGCGGGGGACAGAAGGGCGAGCAGTACTTC.